A single T cell receptor beta chain is shown here with its context. The CDR3 runs 14 residues. Germline V CDR1 and CDR2: LGHDT, YNNKEL (reference sequence). Trimming pared 4 bases from V and 1 base from J, leaving 7 bases between. The data originate from a study of blood T cell repertoires in COVID-19. Study context: From the United States, Italy and Spain came samples of acute and convalescent COVID-19. In each case, the material was cDNA or gDNA derived from T cells, B-cell-depleted T cells, or PBMCs.

Original processing notes: The authors estimated nucleated cell counts from reference gene primer amplification. Sequencing used immunoSEQ multiplex PCR; TCRdb keeps in-frame clones, though not all of them. The V and J calls and clone size are taken from that table; D and trimming were inferred from the DNA. The sample has some 190,000 clones; about 70% are singletons. The sample consisted of peripheral blood. The clonotype was recovered from a woman between 50 and 59 years old with active or convalescent COVID-19. The V gene is TRBV3-1 (or the pseudogene TRBV3-2), the J gene TRBJ2-2, with D uncertain. The CDR3: CASSPRQNTGELFF. The CDR3 DNA reads TGTGCCAGCAGCCCCCGACAGAACACCGGGGAGCTGTTTTTT.